One and the same sample provided the 3 T cell receptor beta chains below, sequenced in a study of Graves' ophthalmopathy and Graves' hyperthyroidism. TCR beta CDR3 amplification used RNA transcripts. In the first round, RT-PCR was carried out with HTBI primers, and a multiplex PCR formed the second round. From the multiplex PCR reads, TCRdb called clonotypes with MiXCR, one entry per CDR3 protein. The profile shows a few hundred thousand distinct CDR3 sequences, under 45% of them singletons. Sequencing was done on a sample of peripheral blood or thyroid tissue (not recorded which). The source is an adult man with Graves' hyperthyroidism.

The table lists this clonotype with many counts. This chain joins TRBV7-9 and TRBJ1-1; 7 bases map to TRBD1. Germline CDR1 and CDR2: SEHNR and FQNEAQ (reference sequence). Trimming cost V 6 bases and J 4 bases; bases outside gene matches: 8. This CDR3 contains 14 residues. The CDR3 bases are TGTGCCAGCAGACGACGAGACAGGGTCACTGAAGCTTTCTTT. It yields the protein CASRRRDRVTEAFF.

The gene calls are TRBV12-3 or TRBV12-4 and TRBJ2-2; possibly TRBD1 for D (6 bases). Trimming removed 4 bases from V and 6 bases from J, with 15 bases in between. This CDR3 contains 15 residues. DNA for the CDR3: TGTGCCAGCAGTTACGTTGGGCAGGGGCCCGGGGAGCTGTTTTTT. Translated, it gives CASSYVGQGPGELFF.

A remark on this clonotype: Possible read error: a much larger clone is one base away. The chain recombines TRBV10-3 with TRBJ1-5; 8 bases map to TRBD1. CDR3 length: 15 amino acids. The junction had 8 bases not matched to a gene; V was cut back by 3 bases and J by 7 bases. The germline gives CDR1 ENHRY, CDR2 SYGVKD. CDR3 residues: CAISEVTGVGQPQHF. The CDR3 nucleotides read TGTGCCATCAGTGAAGTGACAGGGGTAGGACAGCCCCAGCATTTT.